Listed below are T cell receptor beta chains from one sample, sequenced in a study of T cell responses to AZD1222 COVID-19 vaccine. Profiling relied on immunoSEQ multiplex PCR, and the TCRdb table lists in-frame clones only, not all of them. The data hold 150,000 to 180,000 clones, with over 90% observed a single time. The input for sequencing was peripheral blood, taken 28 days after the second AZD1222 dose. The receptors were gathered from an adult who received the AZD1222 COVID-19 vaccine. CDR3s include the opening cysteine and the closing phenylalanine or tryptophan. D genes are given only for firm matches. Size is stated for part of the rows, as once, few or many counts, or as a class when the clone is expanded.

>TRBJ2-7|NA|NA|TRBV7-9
CASSLGGGEEYF
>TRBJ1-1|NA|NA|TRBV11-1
CASSLGVGGRTEAFF
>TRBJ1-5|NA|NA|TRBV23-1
CASSQWGSRGSNQPQHF
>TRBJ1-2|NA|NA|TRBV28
CASSLPGLYGYTF
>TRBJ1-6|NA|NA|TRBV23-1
CASSLVNSPLHF
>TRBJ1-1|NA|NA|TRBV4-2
CASSPRTENTEAFF
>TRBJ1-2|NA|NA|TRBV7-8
CASSLALPGGVGGYTF
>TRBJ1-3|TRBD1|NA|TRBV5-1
CASSLAGTGVSGNTIYF
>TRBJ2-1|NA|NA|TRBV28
CASTTRAGGNGRAANEQFF
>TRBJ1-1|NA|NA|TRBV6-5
CASSLGTPTEAFF
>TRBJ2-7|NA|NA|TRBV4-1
CASSLGREQYF
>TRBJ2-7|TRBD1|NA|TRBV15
CATSRDRGTYEQYF
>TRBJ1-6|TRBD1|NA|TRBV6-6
CASSGGTGSPLHF
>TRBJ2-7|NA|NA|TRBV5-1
CASSLTPGTTYEQYF
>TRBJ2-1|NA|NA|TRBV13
CASSPGEREQFF
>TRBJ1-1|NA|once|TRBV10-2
CATYNSNTEAFF
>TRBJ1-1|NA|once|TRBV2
CASSPRNIQGNTEAFF
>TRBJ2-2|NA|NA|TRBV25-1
CATESSVNTGELFF
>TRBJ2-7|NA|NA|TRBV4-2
CASSPSTREQYF
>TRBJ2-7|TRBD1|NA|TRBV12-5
CASGLGQGSYEQYF
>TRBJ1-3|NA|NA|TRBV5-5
CASSSKATRSGNTIYF
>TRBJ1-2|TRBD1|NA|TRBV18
CASSPVGGGMNYGYTF
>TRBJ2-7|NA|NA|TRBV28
CASSLAGPAYEQYF
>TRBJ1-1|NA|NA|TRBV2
CASGKGRAEAFF
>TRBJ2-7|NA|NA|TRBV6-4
CASSKAGLWTPIIYEQYF
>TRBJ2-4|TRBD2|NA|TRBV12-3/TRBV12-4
CATRLAGVGIQYF
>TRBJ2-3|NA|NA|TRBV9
CASSAGGIFTDTQYF
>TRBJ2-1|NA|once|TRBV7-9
CASSLAWSSSYNEQFF